This T cell receptor beta chain was obtained from a study of cytotoxic CD8 clonotypes in ibrutinib-treated CLL. Overall study results and limits: Clonality climbed at ibrutinib response, then dropped toward baseline at progression.

The V end lost 0 bases, the J end lost 8 bases, and 10 bases lay between the germline ends. CDR1 is SGHAT, CDR2 FQNNGV, per germline. This CDR3 is built from 14 residues. The method was immunoSEQ multiplex PCR; TCRdb's version includes in-frame clones alone and lacks a portion of them. The sample holds just over 35,000 clones, 71% seen once. This clone was seen more than once but under ten times. Its antigen is unknown. J is TRBJ1-4 and V is TRBV11-2; no reliable D call. Source: PBMCs, taken at disease progression, from a patient treated with ibrutinib. The clonotype comes from a human donor with chronic lymphocytic leukemia. CDR3: CASSLEPGVEKLFF. In DNA, the CDR3 is TGTGCCAGCAGCTTAGAACCGGGAGTAGAAAAACTGTTTTTT.